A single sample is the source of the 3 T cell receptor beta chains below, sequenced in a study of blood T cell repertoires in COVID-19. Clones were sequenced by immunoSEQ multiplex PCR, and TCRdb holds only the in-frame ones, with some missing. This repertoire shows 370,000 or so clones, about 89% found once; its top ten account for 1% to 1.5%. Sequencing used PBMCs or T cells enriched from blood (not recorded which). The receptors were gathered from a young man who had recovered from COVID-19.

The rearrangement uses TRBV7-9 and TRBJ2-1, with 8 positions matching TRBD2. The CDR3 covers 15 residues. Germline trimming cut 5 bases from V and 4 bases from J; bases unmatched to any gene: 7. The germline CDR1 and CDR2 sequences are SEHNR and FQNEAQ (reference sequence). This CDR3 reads CASSPTGGPYNEQFF. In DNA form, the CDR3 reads TGTGCCAGCAGCCCCACGGGGGGGCCATACAATGAGCAGTTCTTC. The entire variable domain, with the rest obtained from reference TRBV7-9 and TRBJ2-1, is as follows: DTGVSQNPRHKITKRGQNVTFRCDPISEHNRLYWYRQTLGQGPEFLTYFQNEAQLEKSRLLSDRFSAERPKGSFSTLEIQRTEQGDSAMYLCASSPTGGPYNEQFFGPGTRLTVL.

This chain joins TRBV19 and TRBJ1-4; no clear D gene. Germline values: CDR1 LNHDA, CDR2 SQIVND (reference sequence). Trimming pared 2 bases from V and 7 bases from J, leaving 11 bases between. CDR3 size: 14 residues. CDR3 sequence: CASSIPFLSEKLFF. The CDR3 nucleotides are TGTGCCAGTAGTATACCTTTCCTCAGTGAAAAACTGTTTTTT.

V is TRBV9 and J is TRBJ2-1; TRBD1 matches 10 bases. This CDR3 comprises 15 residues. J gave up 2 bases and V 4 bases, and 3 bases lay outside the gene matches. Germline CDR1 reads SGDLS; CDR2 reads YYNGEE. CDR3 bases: TGTGCCAGCAGCAGACAGGGGGCACCCTACAATGAGCAGTTCTTC. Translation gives CASSRQGAPYNEQFF. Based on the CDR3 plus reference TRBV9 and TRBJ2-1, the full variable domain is DSGVTQTPKHLITATGQRVTLRCSPRSGDLSVYWYQQSLDQGLQFLIQYYNGEERAKGNILERFSAQQFPDLHSELNLSSLELGDSALYFCASSRQGAPYNEQFFGPGTRLTVL.